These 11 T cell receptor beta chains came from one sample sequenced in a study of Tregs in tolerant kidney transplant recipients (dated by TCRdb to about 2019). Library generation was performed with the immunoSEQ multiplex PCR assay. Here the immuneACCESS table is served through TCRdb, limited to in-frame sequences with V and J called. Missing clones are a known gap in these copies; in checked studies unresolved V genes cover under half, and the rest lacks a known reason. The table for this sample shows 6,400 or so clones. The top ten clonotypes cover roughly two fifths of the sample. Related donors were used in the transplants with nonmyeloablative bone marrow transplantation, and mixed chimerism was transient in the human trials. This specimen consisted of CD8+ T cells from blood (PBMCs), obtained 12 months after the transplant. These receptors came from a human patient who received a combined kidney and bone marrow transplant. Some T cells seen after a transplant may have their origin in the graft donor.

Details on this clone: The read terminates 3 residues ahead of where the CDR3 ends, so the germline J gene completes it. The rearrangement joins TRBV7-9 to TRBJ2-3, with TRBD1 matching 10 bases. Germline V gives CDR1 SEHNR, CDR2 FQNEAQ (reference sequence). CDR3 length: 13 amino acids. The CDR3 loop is CASSSRQGAAQYF. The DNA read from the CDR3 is TGTGCCAGCAGCTCGAGACAGGGGGCAGCG.

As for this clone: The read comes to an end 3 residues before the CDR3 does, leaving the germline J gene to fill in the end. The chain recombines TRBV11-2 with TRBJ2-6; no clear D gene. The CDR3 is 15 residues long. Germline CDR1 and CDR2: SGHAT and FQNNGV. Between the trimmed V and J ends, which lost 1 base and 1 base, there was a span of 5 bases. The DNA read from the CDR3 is TGTGCCAGCAGCTTAGGGCGGTCTGGGGCCAACGTC. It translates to CASSLGRSGANV. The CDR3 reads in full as CASSLGRSGANVLTF.

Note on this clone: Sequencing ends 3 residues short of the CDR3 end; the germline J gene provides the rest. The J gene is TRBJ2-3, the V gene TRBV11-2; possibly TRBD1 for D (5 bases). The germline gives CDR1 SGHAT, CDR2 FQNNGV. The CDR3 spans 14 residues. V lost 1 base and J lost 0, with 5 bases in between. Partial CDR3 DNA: TGTGCCAGCAGCTTAGCAGGGAGCACAGATACG. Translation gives CASSLAGSTDT. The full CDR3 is CASSLAGSTDTQYF.

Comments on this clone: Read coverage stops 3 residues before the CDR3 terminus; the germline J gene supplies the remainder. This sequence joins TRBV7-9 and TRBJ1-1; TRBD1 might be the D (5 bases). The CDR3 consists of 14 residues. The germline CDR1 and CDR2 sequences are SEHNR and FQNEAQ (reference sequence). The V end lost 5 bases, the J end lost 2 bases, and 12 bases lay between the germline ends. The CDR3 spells CASSDQGANTEAFF. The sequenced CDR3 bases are TGTGCCAGCAGCGACCAGGGAGCTAACACTGAA.

Incomplete CDR3 DNA: TGTGCCAGTAGGGTCGGCGGGAGTTTGTCCTACAATGAG. This encodes CASRVGGSLSYNE. From start to end, the CDR3 is CASRVGGSLSYNEQFF. The V gene is TRBV19, the J gene TRBJ2-1; 7 positions match TRBD2. The CDR3 extends 3 residues past the end of the read, so its final part is completed from the germline J gene. Trimming took 6 bases from V and 1 from J; bases not matched to a gene: 9. There are 16 residues in the CDR3. CDR1 is LNHDA, CDR2 SQIVND, per germline (reference sequence).

CDR3 bases read: TGTGCCAGCAGCTTGGCTAGCGGGAGTGGGAATGAG. It specifies CASSLASGSGNE. The CDR3 in its entirety is CASSLASGSGNEQFF. The chain uses TRBV5-6 and TRBJ2-1; TRBD2 matches 10 bases. The read ends 3 residues shy of where the CDR3 ends; the end is completed using the germline J gene. Trimming at V came to 0 bases and at J to 7 bases, leaving 4 bases not matched to a gene. The CDR3 runs to 15 residues. CDR1 and CDR2 (germline): SGHDT, YYEEEE.

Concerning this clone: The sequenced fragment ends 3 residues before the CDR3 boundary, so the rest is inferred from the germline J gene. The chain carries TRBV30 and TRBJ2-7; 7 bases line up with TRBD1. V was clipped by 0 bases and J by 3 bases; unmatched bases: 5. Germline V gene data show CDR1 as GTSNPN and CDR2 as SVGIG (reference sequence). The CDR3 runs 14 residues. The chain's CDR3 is CAWSVGTDFYEQYF. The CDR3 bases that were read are TGTGCCTGGAGTGTCGGGACAGACTTCTACGAG.

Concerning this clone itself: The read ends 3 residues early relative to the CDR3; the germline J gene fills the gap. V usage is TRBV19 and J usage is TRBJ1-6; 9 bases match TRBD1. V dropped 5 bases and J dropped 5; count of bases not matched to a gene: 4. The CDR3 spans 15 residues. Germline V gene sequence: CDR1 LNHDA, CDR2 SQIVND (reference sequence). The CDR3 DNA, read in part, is TGTGCCAGTAGTCCCGGACAGGGGCATAATTCACCC. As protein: CASSPGQGHNSP. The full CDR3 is CASSPGQGHNSPLHF.

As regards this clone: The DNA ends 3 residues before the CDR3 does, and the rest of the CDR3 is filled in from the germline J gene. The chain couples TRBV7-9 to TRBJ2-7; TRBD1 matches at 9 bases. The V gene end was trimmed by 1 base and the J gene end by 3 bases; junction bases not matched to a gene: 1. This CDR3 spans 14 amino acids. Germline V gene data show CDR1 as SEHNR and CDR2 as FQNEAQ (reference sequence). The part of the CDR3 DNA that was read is TGTGCCAGCAGCTTAGTGGGACAGGGCTACGAG. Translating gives CASSLVGQGYE. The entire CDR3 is CASSLVGQGYEQYF.

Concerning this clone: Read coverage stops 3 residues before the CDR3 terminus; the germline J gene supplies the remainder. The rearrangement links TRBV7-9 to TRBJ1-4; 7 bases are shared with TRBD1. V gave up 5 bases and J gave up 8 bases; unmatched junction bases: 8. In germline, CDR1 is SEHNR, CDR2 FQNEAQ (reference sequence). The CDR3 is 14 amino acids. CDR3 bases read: TGTGCCAGCAGCGTATACAGGGGACAGGAAAAA. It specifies CASSVYRGQEK. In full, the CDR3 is CASSVYRGQEKLFF.

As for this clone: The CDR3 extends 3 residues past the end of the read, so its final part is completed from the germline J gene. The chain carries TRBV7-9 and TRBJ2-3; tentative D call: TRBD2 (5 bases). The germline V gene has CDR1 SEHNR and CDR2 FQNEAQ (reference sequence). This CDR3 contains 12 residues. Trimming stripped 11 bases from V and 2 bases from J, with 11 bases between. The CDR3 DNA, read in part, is TGTGCCTTCTTGCGGGTCACAGATACG. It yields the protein CAFLRVTDT. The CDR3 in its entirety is CAFLRVTDTQYF. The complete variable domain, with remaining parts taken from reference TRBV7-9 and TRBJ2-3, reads DTGVSQNPRHKITKRGQNVTFRCDPISEHNRLYWYRQTLGQGPEFLTYFQNEAQLEKSRLLSDRFSAERPKGSFSTLEIQRTEQGDSAMYLCAFLRVTDTQYFGPGTRLTVL.